This TCR beta chain stems from a study of OX40 agonist ivuxolimab in advanced cancers. Study as a whole: People who had prior anti-PD-1, anti-PD-L1 or anti-CTLA-4 therapy could take part, and around 40% had some.

This clone was picked up one time. J was trimmed by 5 bases and V by 2 bases; bases with no gene match: 4. The CDR3 is 14 residues long. In germline, CDR1 is MNHEY, CDR2 SMNVEV (reference sequence). Assay: immunoSEQ multiplex PCR; the TCRdb copy retains only in-frame clones and omits some. The sample includes some 16,000 clones, about 88% seen only once; the top ten take over 3.5%. This TCR was sampled from an adult with an advanced solid tumor such as melanoma, head and neck, liver or kidney cancer. The specimen was CD4+ or CD8+ T cells sorted from blood, collected in a trial of the OX40 agonist ivuxolimab. The chain carries TRBV27 and TRBJ1-1, with TRBD1 matching 8 bases. CDR3 sequence: CASSLQGAHTEAFF. The DNA for the CDR3 is TGTGCCAGCAGTTTACAGGGGGCGCATACTGAAGCTTTCTTT.